This T cell receptor beta chain was obtained from a study of cytomegalovirus exposure and HLA in healthy donors. Findings and caveats of the study: Earlier findings revealed that most TCR beta V segments proved productive either about 90% or about 30% of the time. Later on, an analysis found that several of the most significant clusters appeared to be linked to common viral pathogens, which included parvovirus B19.

The trim removed 2 bases at V and 6 bases at J, leaving 6 bases unmatched. CDR1 and CDR2 from the germline V gene are MDHEN and SYDVKM. This CDR3 comprises 15 residues. To note about this clone: Its antigen is as yet unknown.

Use of 60 Vbeta and 13 Jbeta primers characterized the PCR. The table came from immunoSEQ multiplex PCR; TCRdb's copy has only in-frame clones and leaves some out. The sample has tens of thousands of clones, 70% to 85% seen once. This TCR came from a man aged 45-60 years in good health and CMV-seronegative. The sample was PBMCs. The chain carries TRBV28 and TRBJ2-3, with 9 bases identical to TRBD2. The CDR3 here is CASSLPIAGVDTQYF. The CDR3 bases are TGTGCCAGCAGTTTACCCATAGCGGGGGTGGATACGCAGTATTTT.